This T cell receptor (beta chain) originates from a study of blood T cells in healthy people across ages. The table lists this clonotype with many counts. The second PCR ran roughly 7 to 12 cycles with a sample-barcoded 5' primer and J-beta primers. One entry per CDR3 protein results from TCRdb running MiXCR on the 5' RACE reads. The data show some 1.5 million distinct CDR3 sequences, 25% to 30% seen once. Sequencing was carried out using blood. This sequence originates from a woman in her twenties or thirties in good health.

DNA for the CDR3: TGTGCCAGCAGTGAAGACCGGGACAGTAGTGACTATGGCTACACCTTC. Amino acids: CASSEDRDSSDYGYTF. V gene TRBV2 combines with J gene TRBJ1-2, with 7 bases fitting TRBD1. The V and J ends lost 1 base and 3 bases, in that order; junction bases with no gene match: 8. CDR1 is SNHLY and CDR2 is FYNNEI in the germline V gene. The CDR3 has 16 residues.